A selection of T cell receptor beta chains follows, all from one sample in a study of patients and donors after allogeneic stem cell transplantation. A single record per CDR3 protein comes from TCRdb applying MiXCR to the RT-PCR reads. In the table there are about 150,000 distinct CDR3 sequences, about two fifths of which are singletons. Source material: blood, either unsorted or a sorted T cell fraction (not recorded which). The receptors originated from a human donor who was either an allogeneic HSCT recipient or a stem cell or donor lymphocyte infusion donor (not recorded which). It is not recorded whose cells these are; they may come from a transplant donor. CDR3s include the opening cysteine and the closing phenylalanine or tryptophan. D genes are given only for firm matches. Some rows have no size entry. The others give once, few or many, or a class for an expanded clone.

v_call,j_call,cdr3_length,clone_size,d_call,cdr3_nt,cdr3_aa
TRBV7-9,TRBJ2-2,19,-,-,TGTGCCAGCAGCCTTCCCTTAAGCTTCAGTGGGTCGAACACCGGGGAGCTGTTTTTT,CASSLPLSFSGSNTGELFF
TRBV24-1,TRBJ2-4,17,-,-,TGTGCCACCAGTGGCCCTATGACAGTCTTCACCAAAAACATTCAGTACTTC,CATSGPMTVFTKNIQYF
TRBV7-9,TRBJ1-5,15,few,TRBD1,TGTGCCAGCAGTCAGGAGGGGGCTAGCAATCAGCCCCAGCATTTT,CASSQEGASNQPQHF
TRBV30,TRBJ2-3,14,-,-,TGTGCCTGGAGGACAGGTCCCTCCACAGATACGCAGTATTTT,CAWRTGPSTDTQYF
TRBV6-6,TRBJ1-1,13,-,TRBD1,TGTGCCAGCACGACAGGGCATAACACTGAAGCTTTCTTT,CASTTGHNTEAFF
TRBV27,TRBJ1-6,17,-,-,TGTGCCAGCAGTTTAGACGGGGCGGACTCATATGGATCACCCCTCCACTTT,CASSLDGADSYGSPLHF
TRBV29-1,TRBJ2-4,13,-,-,TGCAGCGTTGTAGACCAGGGAATGAACATTCAGTACTTC,CSVVDQGMNIQYF
TRBV27,TRBJ1-6,14,-,-,TGTGCCAGCAGGCCTACATCAGATAATTCACCCCTCCACTTT,CASRPTSDNSPLHF
TRBV20-1,TRBJ2-7,12,-,TRBD2,TGCAGTGTGCTAGCGGGGAAAAACGAGCAGTACTTC,CSVLAGKNEQYF
TRBV4-3,TRBJ2-2,17,-,-,TGCGCCAGCAGCCCCCCCTCGGGGGGCGCGAACACCGGGGAGCTGTTTTTT,CASSPPSGGANTGELFF
TRBV7-9,TRBJ2-1,14,-,TRBD1,TGTGCCAGCAGCCCGACAGGGTTCACCAATGAGCAGTTCTTC,CASSPTGFTNEQFF
TRBV5-1,TRBJ1-1,17,few,TRBD1,TGCGCCAGCAGCTCCCCGGGACAGGGGGCACTAGACACTGAAGCTTTCTTT,CASSSPGQGALDTEAFF